The 5 T cell receptor beta chains below were found in one sample sequenced in a study of shared clonotypes between healthy human individuals. Using immunoSEQ multiplex PCR, the repertoire was profiled, and TCRdb retains in-frame clones only, with some absent. The table shows over a million clones, with 75% to 80% occurring only once. The sequencing input was memory CD4+ T cells from PBMCs. Subset of the sample: CD45RA-negative fraction. These receptors originate from a man aged 18 to 29 in good health. Some clones in this sample may be carry-over from other donors' samples.

This chain connects TRBV5-8 to TRBJ2-5; perhaps TRBD2 as D (6 bases). Deletions cut 3 bases from V and 0 bases from J, with 15 bases between. Germline V CDR1 and CDR2: SGHTS, YDEGEE. This CDR3 region has 16 residues. CDR3 DNA sequence: TGTGCCAGCAGCTCCGGAGGGGACTTGTACCAAGAGACCCAGTACTTC. This translates into CASSSGGDLYQETQYF. The complete variable domain, with remaining parts taken from reference TRBV5-8 and TRBJ2-5, reads EAGVTQSPTHLIKTRGQQATLRCSPISGHTSVYWYQQALGLGLQFLLWYDEGEERNRGNFPPRFSGRQFPNYSSELNVNALELEDSALYLCASSSGGDLYQETQYFGPGTRLLVL.

This chain links TRBV5-1 with TRBJ2-1; D might be TRBD2 (7 bases). The CDR3 consists of 17 residues. Germline loops: CDR1 SGHRS, CDR2 YFSETQ. Trimming stripped 9 bases from V and 2 bases from J, with 24 bases between. CDR3: CANPRGGSGITYNEQFF. The CDR3, as DNA: TGCGCCAACCCCAGAGGGGGGAGCGGGATTACCTACAATGAGCAGTTCTTC.

Points on this clone: This sample includes further DNA sequences coding for the same CDR3. V is TRBV7-3 and J is TRBJ2-3, with TRBD2 as a possible D gene (5 bases). The germline V gene encodes CDR1 SGHTA and CDR2 FQGTGA. This CDR3 comprises 15 residues. V lost 5 bases to trimming and J lost 0 bases, with 12 bases between them. CDR3 sequence reads: CASSRGGGSTDTQYF. The CDR3 coding sequence is TGTGCCAGCAGCCGCGGAGGCGGGAGCACAGATACGCAGTATTTT.

The chain joins TRBV6-6 to TRBJ2-7; 11 nucleotides align to TRBD2. Trimming at V came to 6 bases and at J to 2 bases, leaving 6 bases not matched to a gene. CDR3 size: 15 residues. The germline V gene encodes CDR1 MNHNY and CDR2 SVGAGI (reference sequence). CDR3 nucleotide sequence: TGTGCCAGCAGACCCCGACTAGCGGGGACCTACGAGCAGTACTTC. Its translation: CASRPRLAGTYEQYF.

This clone was observed a few times. V and J are TRBV30 and TRBJ2-3; the D is unclear. This CDR3 is 14 amino acids long. V was cut by 0 bases and J by 4 bases, with 11 bases left in between. Germline V gives CDR1 GTSNPN, CDR2 SVGIG (reference sequence). CDR3 region: CAWSVGSRADTQYF. The CDR3 DNA reads as TGTGCCTGGAGTGTAGGTTCTCGGGCAGATACGCAGTATTTT.